The next 13 T cell receptor beta chains were all read from a single sample in a study of shared clonotypes between healthy human individuals. Using immunoSEQ multiplex PCR, the repertoire was profiled, and TCRdb retains in-frame clones only, with some absent. The sample consists of some 690,000 clones, less than 95% of them appearing once. The sample was memory CD8+ T cells from PBMCs. Sample subset: CD45RO+ cells pooled with CCR7-negative TemRA cells. The source of these receptors is a man in his late teens or twenties in good health. Some clones in this sample may be carry-over from other donors' samples.

Concerning this clone: At one of its ends the junction is not consistent with the germline gene, which may arise from a read error. V and J are TRBV7-6 and TRBJ2-5; the D gene could be TRBD1 or TRBD2 (6 bases each). The CDR3 covers 13 residues. Per germline, CDR1 SGHVS and CDR2 FNYEAQ. The CDR3 DNA follows: TGTGCCAGCACCTTACCGGGGGCTGAGACCCAGTACTTC. Translated, it gives CASTLPGAETQYF.

CDR3 nucleotide sequence: TGTGCCAGCAGGCACCTTGCGCGGGAGGGCCTGGACGGGGAGCTGTTTTTT. Translating it yields CASRHLAREGLDGELFF. The rearrangement uses TRBV13 and TRBJ2-2; 9 nucleotides match TRBD2. Germline V gene data show CDR1 as PRHDT and CDR2 as FYEKMQ (reference sequence). V lost 6 bases, J lost 7 bases, and 15 bases stayed unmatched. CDR3 size: 17 residues.

The V call is TRBV27, the J call TRBJ2-3; either TRBD1 or TRBD2 may fit D (5 bases each). The CDR3 spans 14 residues. Trimming took off 11 bases at V and 1 base at J, with 16 bases between the two ends. Germline V gene sequence: CDR1 MNHEY, CDR2 SMNVEV (reference sequence). The CDR3 nucleotides are TGTGCCTCTAAGCCCCGGGACGGCACAGATACGCAGTATTTT. As protein: CASKPRDGTDTQYF.

CDR3 protein: CASSFGWGGLAEQYF. As DNA, the CDR3 is TGTGCCAGCAGCTTCGGTTGGGGAGGGCTCGCCGAGCAGTACTTC. This chain connects TRBV7-2 to TRBJ2-7; 7 bases align to TRBD2. With 3 bases clipped from V and 6 bases from J, the junction kept 11 bases outside the gene matches. The CDR3 extends over 15 amino acids. Germline V gene lookup returns CDR1 SGHTA and CDR2 FQGNSA.

This clone has just a few counts. The rearrangement joins TRBV9 to TRBJ1-1; perhaps TRBD1 as D (5 bases). The CDR3 has 14 residues. Trimming stripped 3 bases from V and 5 bases from J, with 14 bases between. Germline V gene data show CDR1 as SGDLS and CDR2 as YYNGEE. CDR3 sequence (DNA): TGTGCCAGCAGCGCGCAGGGCCGGGGGACTGAAGCTTTCTTT. The encoded protein is CASSAQGRGTEAFF.

A word on this clone: Other nucleotide sequences from this sample produce the same CDR3. The rearrangement uses TRBV9 and TRBJ1-3; TRBD1 is a possible D gene (5 bases). There are 11 residues in the CDR3. Trimming left V 7 bases short and J 4 bases short, with 6 bases between. The germline V gene encodes CDR1 SGDLS and CDR2 YYNGEE. The DNA of the CDR3 is TGTGCCAGCTCAGGGGGAAACACCATATATTTT. Translating it yields CASSGGNTIYF.

In the case of this clone: Its ends do not fully match the called genes, so a read error is possible. J is TRBJ1-5 and V is TRBV7-9; D remains ambiguous. CDR1 and CDR2 (germline): SEHNR, FQNEAQ (reference sequence). The CDR3 covers 14 residues. The CDR3 is CASSQEKGGQFSSF. In nucleotides, the CDR3 is TGTGCCAGCAGCCAAGAAAAAGGAGGCCAGTTCTCTTCCTTT.

The V call is TRBV10-3, the J call TRBJ2-7; 8 bases match TRBD1. CDR1 and CDR2 from the germline V gene are ENHRY and SYGVKD. Trimming took 6 bases from V and 3 from J; bases not matched to a gene: 7. This CDR3 comprises 14 residues. CDR3 nucleotides: TGTGCCATCAGGAGGGACAGGCCTAACTACGAGCAGTACTTC. Translated: CAIRRDRPNYEQYF.

The chain employs TRBV10-3 and TRBJ2-1; 14 bases fit TRBD2. Germline V lookup: CDR1 ENHRY, CDR2 SYGVKD. The CDR3 sequence is 14 residues long. V was clipped by 10 bases and J by 3 bases; unmatched bases: 2. In DNA, the CDR3 is TGTGCCACCGGGACTAGCGGGAGCTACAATGAGCAGTTCTTC. It encodes CATGTSGSYNEQFF.

The rearrangement uses TRBV7-9 and TRBJ2-5, with 7 bases aligning to TRBD1. Germline CDR1 reads SEHNR; CDR2 reads FQNEAQ (reference sequence). The CDR3 runs to 14 residues. V lost 4 bases, J lost 4 bases, and 6 bases stayed unmatched. CDR3 region: CASSSRQGLETQYF. CDR3 DNA: TGTGCCAGCAGCTCGAGACAGGGTCTAGAGACCCAGTACTTC. The variable domain in full, with the rest retrieved from reference TRBV7-9 and TRBJ2-5, is DTGVSQNPRHKITKRGQNVTFRCDPISEHNRLYWYRQTLGQGPEFLTYFQNEAQLEKSRLLSDRFSAERPKGSFSTLEIQRTEQGDSAMYLCASSSRQGLETQYFGPGTRLLVL.

The CDR3 coding sequence is TGTGCCAGCAGCTGGGGACTAGCGGGAGGAAGGGAAGCCAAAAACATTCAGTACTTC. Protein sequence: CASSWGLAGGREAKNIQYF. The chain is built from TRBV5-4 and TRBJ2-4; 15 bases agree with TRBD2. CDR3 size: 19 residues. The V gene's germline CDR1 is SGHNT and CDR2 YYREEE (reference sequence). V was pared by 3 bases and J by 0 bases, with 7 bases of the junction left unmatched.

Remarks on this clone: This sequence is one base from a far larger clone and is likely a read error. The gene calls are TRBV9 and TRBJ2-7; TRBD1 aligns across 10 bases. The CDR3 runs to 15 residues. Germline values: CDR1 SGDLS, CDR2 YYNGEE. Here the CDR3 reads CANSAGQGVTYEQYF. The CDR3 DNA sequence: TGTGCCAACAGCGCCGGACAGGGGGTAACCTACGAGCAGTACTTC.

In this sample, this clone turned up once. This chain connects TRBV15 to TRBJ1-5; maybe TRBD1 (5 bases). In germline, CDR1 is LNHNV, CDR2 YYDKDF (reference sequence). The germline V and J ends were trimmed by 0 bases and 3 bases, with 9 bases remaining between them. The CDR3 is made up of 15 amino acids. As DNA, the CDR3 is TGTGCCACCAGCAGAGATCGGGGGGTCAATCAGCCCCAGCATTTT. Translating gives CATSRDRGVNQPQHF.